These T cell receptor beta chains were read from a single sample in a study of patients and donors after allogeneic stem cell transplantation. MiXCR was run by TCRdb on the RT-PCR reads, yielding one entry per CDR3 protein. The sample contains hundreds of thousands of distinct CDR3 sequences, 16% of which appear only once. The source material was blood, either unsorted or a sorted T cell fraction (not recorded which). These TCRs come from a human donor who was either an allogeneic HSCT recipient or a stem cell or donor lymphocyte infusion donor (not recorded which). It is not recorded whose cells these are; they may come from a transplant donor. Both conserved end residues are part of each CDR3. The D gene is left open where the match is weak. Clone sizes are given selectively: once, few, many, or a class where the clone is expanded.

J gene | clone size | D gene | V gene | CDR3 DNA | CDR3 protein
TRBJ2-2 | . | TRBD1 | TRBV6-5 | TGTGCCAGCAGTTACGAGGGACAGGGAAACACCGGGGAGCTGTTTTTT | CASSYEGQGNTGELFF
TRBJ1-1 | . | . | TRBV4-3 | TGCGCCAGCAGCCCACACAGGGACACTGAAGCTTTCTTT | CASSPHRDTEAFF
TRBJ1-3 | few | . | TRBV20-1 | TGCAGTGCTAGGAAGCTAAGGGGCTCTGGAAACACCATATATTTT | CSARKLRGSGNTIYF
TRBJ2-1 | few | . | TRBV6-7 | TGTGCCAGCACCGAAGCGGAGACGGGCAATGAGCAGTTCTTC | CASTEAETGNEQFF
TRBJ1-3 | few | TRBD1 | TRBV29-1 | TGCAGCGTTGATGATTGGGGACAGGGCAAGAACTCTGGAAACACCATATATTTT | CSVDDWGQGKNSGNTIYF
TRBJ2-7 | . | TRBD2 | TRBV18 | TGTGCCAGCTCACCAACCGGGGGGGCCCCCCACGAGCAGTACTTC | CASSPTGGAPHEQYF
TRBJ1-2 | . | . | TRBV4-2 | TGTGCCAGCAGCCAAGAGAGTTCGGGCTATGGCTACACCTTC | CASSQESSGYGYTF
TRBJ1-4 | few | TRBD1 | TRBV19 | TGTGCCAGTACTCGGGACAGGGTGGATGAAAAACTGTTTTTT | CASTRDRVDEKLFF
TRBJ2-3 | . | . | TRBV3-1 | TGTGCCAGCAGCCAAGATTGGGGGGGCACAGATACGCAGTATTTT | CASSQDWGGTDTQYF
TRBJ1-1 | few | . | TRBV6-5 | TGTGCCAGCAGTTATACCCGTTCAGGAAACTCTGAAGCTTTCTTT | CASSYTRSGNSEAFF
TRBJ2-7 | few | TRBD2 | TRBV4-2 | TGTGCCAGCAGCCACCAACTAGCGGGGGGCCTTTTGAATTACGAGCAGTACTTC | CASSHQLAGGLLNYEQYF
TRBJ1-2 | few | . | TRBV25-1 | TGTGCCAGCAGTGAGGGTGGCCTCTATGGCTACACCTTC | CASSEGGLYGYTF
TRBJ1-4 | . | . | TRBV6-1 | TGTGCCAGCAGTGGCAACGACAGGCCGAATTTTGAAAAACTGTTTTTT | CASSGNDRPNFEKLFF
TRBJ1-2 | few | TRBD1 | TRBV12-3/TRBV12-4 | TGTGCCAGCAGACAAGGGACAGGGGCACTTGGCTACACCTTC | CASRQGTGALGYTF
TRBJ2-2 | few | TRBD2 | TRBV6-2/TRBV6-3 | TGTGCCAGCAGTTACCCGACCCGGCTAGCGGGAGGACCTAACACCGGGGAGCTGTTTTTT | CASSYPTRLAGGPNTGELFF
TRBJ1-3 | once | . | TRBV9 | TGTGCCAGCAGCCCCTACAAGCTCGACACCATATATTTT | CASSPYKLDTIYF
TRBJ2-3 | few | TRBD2 | TRBV3-1 | TGTGCCAGCAGCCACGGGGGACTAGCGTATCAAATCACAGATACGCAGTATTTT | CASSHGGLAYQITDTQYF
TRBJ2-7 | many | TRBD2 | TRBV12-3/TRBV12-4 | TGTGCCAGCAGCTTGGGGGGGGACTACGAGCAGTACTTC | CASSLGGDYEQYF
TRBJ2-5 | . | . | TRBV29-1 | TGCAGCGTTGAAACTACAGATGAGCTGGAGACCCAGTACTTC | CSVETTDELETQYF
TRBJ2-1 | . | . | TRBV24-1 | TGTGCCACCAGTGAACAGACAGGAGAGCAGTTCTTC | CATSEQTGEQFF
TRBJ2-5 | . | TRBD1 | TRBV7-3 | TGTGCCAGCAGCTTAACTGGGGACAGGGTCCAAGAGACCCAGTACTTC | CASSLTGDRVQETQYF
TRBJ2-2 | few | TRBD2 | TRBV20-1 | TGCAGTGCGGGACTAGCTCGAGGGACCGGGGAGCTGTTTTTT | CSAGLARGTGELFF
TRBJ1-5 | few | . | TRBV7-9 | TGTGCCAGCAGCTTAGATGTCAGCAATCAGCCCCAGCATTTT | CASSLDVSNQPQHF
TRBJ2-7 | . | TRBD2 | TRBV6-5 | TGTGCCAGCAGTTACGTGGGGCTCAGTCGGGAGGGGGTGTACGAGCAGTACTTC | CASSYVGLSREGVYEQYF
TRBJ2-7 | . | . | TRBV29-1 | TGCAGCGTTCGGGACACACTGTGGGAGCAGTACTTC | CSVRDTLWEQYF
TRBJ1-1 | many | TRBD1 | TRBV29-1 | TGCAGCGTAGGACAGGGGGAGAACACTGAAGCTTTCTTT | CSVGQGENTEAFF
TRBJ2-2 | few | TRBD2 | TRBV5-1 | TGCGCCAGCAGCCCCTTAGCGGGAGGGATCGGCGGGGAGCTGTTTTTT | CASSPLAGGIGGELFF
TRBJ1-2 | . | . | TRBV15 | TGTGCCACCAGCAGAGATCGGGGCATAAACTATGGCTACACCTTC | CATSRDRGINYGYTF
TRBJ1-3 | few | . | TRBV10-3 | TGTGCCATCAGGAATCAGAACACCATATATTTT | CAIRNQNTIYF
TRBJ2-1 | . | TRBD2 | TRBV25-1 | TGTGCCAGCAGTGTCGAGACTAGCGGCTCCTACAATGAGCAGTTCTTC | CASSVETSGSYNEQFF
TRBJ2-2 | few | . | TRBV5-1 | TGCGCCAGCAGCCCGGCGGGTCTAGTAACCGGGGAGCTGTTTTTT | CASSPAGLVTGELFF
TRBJ2-2 | . | . | TRBV27 | TGTGCCAGCAGTTTACCCACAGGGTCGAACACCGGGGAGCTGTTTTTT | CASSLPTGSNTGELFF
TRBJ2-1 | few | . | TRBV6-5 | TGTGCCAGCAGTTATGGTAGCTCCGAAGGTGAGCAGTTCTTC | CASSYGSSEGEQFF
TRBJ2-1 | . | . | TRBV7-6 | TGTGCCAGCAGCCTCCAGGAGAATGAGCAGTTCTTC | CASSLQENEQFF
TRBJ1-1 | . | . | TRBV20-1 | TGCAGTGCTATCGAGGCCCCGGCGGACACTGAAGCTTTCTTT | CSAIEAPADTEAFF
TRBJ2-3 | . | . | TRBV5-4 | TGTGCCAGCAGCTTGATGTGGGTGTCGGATACGCAGTATTTT | CASSLMWVSDTQYF
TRBJ1-1 | . | . | TRBV5-1 | TGCGCCAGCAGCTCAGCGGGGGGAACTGAAGCTTTCTTT | CASSSAGGTEAFF
TRBJ2-1 | . | . | TRBV7-6 | TGTGCCAGCAGCTTAGGTCGGATTCTGAGCTCCTACAATGAGCAGTTCTTC | CASSLGRILSSYNEQFF
TRBJ2-7 | . | TRBD1 | TRBV23-1 | TGCGCCAGCAGTCAGCCCGGACAGGCCTCCTACGAGCAGTACTTC | CASSQPGQASYEQYF
TRBJ2-7 | . | TRBD1 | TRBV7-9 | TGTGCCAGCAGCTTAGGGACAGGGGCCAGGGACGAGCAGTACTTC | CASSLGTGARDEQYF
TRBJ2-1 | few | . | TRBV24-1 | TGTGCCACAAGTGAAGGGTGGTACAATGAGCAGTTCTTC | CATSEGWYNEQFF
TRBJ1-1 | few | TRBD1 | TRBV20-1 | TGCAGTGCTTCAACCGGGACAGGGAGCACTGAAGCTTTCTTT | CSASTGTGSTEAFF
TRBJ2-6 | few | . | TRBV10-3 | TGTGCCATCAGTGAGTCAGGCTCTGGGGCCAACGTCCTGACTTTC | CAISESGSGANVLTF
TRBJ1-3 | . | . | TRBV4-1 | TGCGCCAGCAGCCAGGGGGGGGAACGCTCTGGAAACACCATATATTTT | CASSQGGERSGNTIYF
TRBJ1-1 | . | . | TRBV7-9 | TGTGCCAGCAGCTTAGAGGTACGGGGGCCGGGCACTGAAGCTTTCTTT | CASSLEVRGPGTEAFF
TRBJ2-2 | . | . | TRBV25-1 | TGTGCCAGCAGCGGGGGGCCACGGGGTACCGGGGAGCTGTTTTTT | CASSGGPRGTGELFF
TRBJ2-7 | once | . | TRBV7-3 | TGTGCCAGCACTCCCGGACAGAAACATTCCTACGAGCAGTACTTC | CASTPGQKHSYEQYF
TRBJ1-3 | many | . | TRBV9 | TGTGCCAGCAGCGTAGATCAGGCCCTGACCATCGGAAACACCATATATTTT | CASSVDQALTIGNTIYF
TRBJ1-5 | few | . | TRBV12-3/TRBV12-4 | TGTGCCAGCAGTGCATGGACCGAGACTAATCAGCCCCAGCATTTT | CASSAWTETNQPQHF
TRBJ2-3 | . | . | TRBV24-1 | TGTGCCATCCGGGACAACGGAGATACGCAGTATTTT | CAIRDNGDTQYF
TRBJ1-4 | . | . | TRBV5-1 | TGCGCCAGCAGCTTGGCGGGTCAGGGTATTGAAAAACTGTTTTTT | CASSLAGQGIEKLFF
TRBJ2-7 | . | . | TRBV4-2 | TGTGCCAGCAGCCAAGAATTTGGGACCAGGCCTTACGAGCAGTACTTC | CASSQEFGTRPYEQYF
TRBJ2-7 | many | . | TRBV12-3/TRBV12-4 | TGTGCCAGCAGTTTTGACTCCTACGAGCAGTACTTC | CASSFDSYEQYF